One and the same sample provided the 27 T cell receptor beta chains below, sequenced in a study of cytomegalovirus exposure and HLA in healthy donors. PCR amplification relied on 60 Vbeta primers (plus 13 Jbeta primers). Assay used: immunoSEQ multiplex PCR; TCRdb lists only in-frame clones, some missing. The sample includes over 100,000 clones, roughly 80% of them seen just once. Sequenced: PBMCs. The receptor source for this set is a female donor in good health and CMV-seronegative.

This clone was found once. CDR3 amino acids: CASSQLPSDRGTNVLTF. CDR3 in DNA: TGCGCCAGCAGCCAGTTACCCTCAGACAGGGGAACCAACGTCCTGACTTTC. The chain uses TRBV4-3 and TRBJ2-6, with 8 bases that match TRBD1. Per germline, CDR1 LGHNA and CDR2 YSLEER. The CDR3 has 17 amino acids. V shed 3 bases and J 8 bases; nucleotides not matched to a gene: 12.

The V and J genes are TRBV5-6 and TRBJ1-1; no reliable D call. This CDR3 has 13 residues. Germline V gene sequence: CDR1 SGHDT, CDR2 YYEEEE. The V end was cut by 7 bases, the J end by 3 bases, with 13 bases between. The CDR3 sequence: CASGPRSDTEAFF. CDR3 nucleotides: TGTGCCAGCGGCCCGCGGTCCGACACTGAAGCTTTCTTT. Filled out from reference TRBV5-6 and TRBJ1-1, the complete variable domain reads DAGVTQSPTHLIKTRGQQVTLRCSPKSGHDTVSWYQQALGQGPQFIFQYYEEEERQRGNFPDRFSGHQFPNYSSELNVNALLLGDSALYLCASGPRSDTEAFFGQGTRLTVV.

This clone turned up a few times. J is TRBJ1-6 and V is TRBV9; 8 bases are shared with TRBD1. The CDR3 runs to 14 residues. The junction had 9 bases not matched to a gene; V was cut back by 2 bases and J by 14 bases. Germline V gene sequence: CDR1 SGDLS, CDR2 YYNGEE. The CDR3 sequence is CASSVGTGSRTLHF. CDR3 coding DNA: TGTGCCAGCAGCGTGGGGACAGGCTCCAGGACCCTCCACTTT. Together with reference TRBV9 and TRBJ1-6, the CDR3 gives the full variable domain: DSGVTQTPKHLITATGQRVTLRCSPRSGDLSVYWYQQSLDQGLQFLIQYYNGEERAKGNILERFSAQQFPDLHSELNLSSLELGDSALYFCASSVGTGSRTLHFGNGTRLTVT.

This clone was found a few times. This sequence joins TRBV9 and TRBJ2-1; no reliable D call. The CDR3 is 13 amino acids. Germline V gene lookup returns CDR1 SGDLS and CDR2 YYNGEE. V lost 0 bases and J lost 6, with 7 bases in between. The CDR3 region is CASSVGVVNEQFF. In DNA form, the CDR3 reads TGTGCCAGCAGCGTAGGAGTAGTCAATGAGCAGTTCTTC.

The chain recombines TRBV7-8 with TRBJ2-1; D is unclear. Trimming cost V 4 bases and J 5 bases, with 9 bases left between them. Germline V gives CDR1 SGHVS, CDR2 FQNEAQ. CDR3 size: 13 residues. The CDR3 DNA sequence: TGTGCCAGCAGCTGGGCAGACGACAATGAGCAGTTCTTC. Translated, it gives CASSWADDNEQFF.

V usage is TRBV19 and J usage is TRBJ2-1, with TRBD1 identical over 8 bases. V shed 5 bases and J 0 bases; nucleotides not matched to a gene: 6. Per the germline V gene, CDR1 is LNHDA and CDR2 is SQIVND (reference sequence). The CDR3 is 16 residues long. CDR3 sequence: CASSPRTGNSYNEQFF. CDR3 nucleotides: TGTGCCAGTAGTCCCAGGACAGGGAACTCCTACAATGAGCAGTTCTTC.

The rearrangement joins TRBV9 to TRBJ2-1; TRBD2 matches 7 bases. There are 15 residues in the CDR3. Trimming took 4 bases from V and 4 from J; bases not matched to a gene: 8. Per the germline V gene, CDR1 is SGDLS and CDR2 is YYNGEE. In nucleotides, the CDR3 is TGTGCCAGCAGCAATTTAGCGGGCCCTTACAATGAGCAGTTCTTC. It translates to CASSNLAGPYNEQFF.

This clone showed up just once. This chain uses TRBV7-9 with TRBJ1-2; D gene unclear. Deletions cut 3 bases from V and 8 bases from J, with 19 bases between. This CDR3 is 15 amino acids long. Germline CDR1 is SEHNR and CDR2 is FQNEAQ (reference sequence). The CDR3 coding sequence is TGTGCCAGCAGCTTCAATTATATGCATTCGGGGGGCTACACCTTC. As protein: CASSFNYMHSGGYTF.

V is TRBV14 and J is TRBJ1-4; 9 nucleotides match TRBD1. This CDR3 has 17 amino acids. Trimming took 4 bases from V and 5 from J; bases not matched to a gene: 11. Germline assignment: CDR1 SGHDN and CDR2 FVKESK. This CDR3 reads CASSRDRQGGENEKLFF. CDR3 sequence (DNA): TGTGCCAGCAGCCGCGACCGACAGGGGGGAGAAAATGAAAAACTGTTTTTT. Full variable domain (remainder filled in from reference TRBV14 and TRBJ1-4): EAGVTQFPSHSVIEKGQTVTLRCDPISGHDNLYWYRRVMGKEIKFLLHFVKESKQDESGMPNNRFLAERTGGTYSTLKVQPAELEDSGVYFCASSRDRQGGENEKLFFGSGTQLSVL.

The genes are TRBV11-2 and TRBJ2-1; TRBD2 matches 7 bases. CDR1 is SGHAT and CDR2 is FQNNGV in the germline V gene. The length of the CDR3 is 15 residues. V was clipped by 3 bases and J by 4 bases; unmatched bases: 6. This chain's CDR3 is CASSLFASGYNEQFF. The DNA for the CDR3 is TGTGCCAGCAGCTTGTTTGCTAGCGGTTACAATGAGCAGTTCTTC. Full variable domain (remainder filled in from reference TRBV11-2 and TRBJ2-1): EAGVAQSPRYKIIEKRQSVAFWCNPISGHATLYWYQQILGQGPKLLIQFQNNGVVDDSQLPKDRFSAERLKGVDSTLKIQPAKLEDSAVYLCASSLFASGYNEQFFGPGTRLTVL.

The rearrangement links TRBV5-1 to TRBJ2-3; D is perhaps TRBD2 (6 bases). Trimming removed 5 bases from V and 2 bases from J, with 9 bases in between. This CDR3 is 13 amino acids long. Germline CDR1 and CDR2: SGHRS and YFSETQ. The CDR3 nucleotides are TGCGCCAGCAGTGGCGGGGACACAGATACGCAGTATTTT. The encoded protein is CASSGGDTDTQYF.

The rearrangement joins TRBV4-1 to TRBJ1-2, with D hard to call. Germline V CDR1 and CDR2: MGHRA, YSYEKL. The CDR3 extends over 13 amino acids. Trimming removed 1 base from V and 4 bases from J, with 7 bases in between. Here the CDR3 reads CASSQGLSYGYTF. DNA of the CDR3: TGCGCCAGCAGCCAAGGACTAAGCTATGGCTACACCTTC.

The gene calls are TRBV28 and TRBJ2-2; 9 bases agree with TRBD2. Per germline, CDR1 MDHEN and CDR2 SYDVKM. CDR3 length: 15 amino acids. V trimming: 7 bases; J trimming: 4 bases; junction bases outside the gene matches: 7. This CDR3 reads CASTLGLASTGELFF. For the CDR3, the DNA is TGTGCCAGCACCCTCGGACTAGCGTCCACCGGGGAGCTGTTTTTT.

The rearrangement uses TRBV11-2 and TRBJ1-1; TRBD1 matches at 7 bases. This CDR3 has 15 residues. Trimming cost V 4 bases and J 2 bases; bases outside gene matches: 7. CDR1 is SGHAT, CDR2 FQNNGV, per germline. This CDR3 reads CASSSRTGINTEAFF. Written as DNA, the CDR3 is TGTGCCAGCAGCTCCAGGACAGGTATCAACACTGAAGCTTTCTTT.

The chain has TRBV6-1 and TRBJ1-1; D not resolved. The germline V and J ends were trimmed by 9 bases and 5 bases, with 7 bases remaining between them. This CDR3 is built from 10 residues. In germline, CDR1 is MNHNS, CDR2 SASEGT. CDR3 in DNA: TGTGCCAGTCAGCGGACTGAAGCTTTCTTT. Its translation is CASQRTEAFF.

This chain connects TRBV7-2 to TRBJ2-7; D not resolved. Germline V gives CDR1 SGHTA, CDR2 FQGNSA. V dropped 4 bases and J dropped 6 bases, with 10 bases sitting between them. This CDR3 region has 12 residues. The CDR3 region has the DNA TGTGCCAGCAGCTCTCTCTCGGGCGAGCAGTACTTC. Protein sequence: CASSSLSGEQYF. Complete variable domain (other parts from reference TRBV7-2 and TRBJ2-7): GAGVSQSPSNKVTEKGKDVELRCDPISGHTALYWYRQSLGQGLEFLIYFQGNSAPDKSGLPSDRFSAERTGGSVSTLTIQRTQQEDSAVYLCASSSLSGEQYFGPGTRLTVT.

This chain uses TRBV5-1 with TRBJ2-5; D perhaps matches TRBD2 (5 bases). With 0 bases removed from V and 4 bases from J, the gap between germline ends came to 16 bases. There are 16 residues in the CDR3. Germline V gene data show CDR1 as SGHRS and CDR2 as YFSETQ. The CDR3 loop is CASSLVLAETGETQYF. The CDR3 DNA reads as TGCGCCAGCAGCTTGGTCCTAGCTGAAACGGGAGAGACCCAGTACTTC.

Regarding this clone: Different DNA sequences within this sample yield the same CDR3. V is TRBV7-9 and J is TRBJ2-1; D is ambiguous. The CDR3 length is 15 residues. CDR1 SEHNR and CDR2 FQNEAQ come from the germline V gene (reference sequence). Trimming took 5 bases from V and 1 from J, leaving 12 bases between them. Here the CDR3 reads CASSPPAFSYNEQFF. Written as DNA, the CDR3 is TGTGCCAGCAGCCCCCCAGCGTTTTCCTACAATGAGCAGTTCTTC.

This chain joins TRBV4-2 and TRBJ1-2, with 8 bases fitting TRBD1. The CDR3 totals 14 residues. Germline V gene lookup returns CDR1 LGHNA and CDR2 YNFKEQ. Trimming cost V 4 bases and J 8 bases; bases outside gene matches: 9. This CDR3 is CASSPDRAAKGYTF. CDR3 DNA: TGTGCCAGCAGCCCGGACAGGGCCGCAAAGGGCTACACCTTC.

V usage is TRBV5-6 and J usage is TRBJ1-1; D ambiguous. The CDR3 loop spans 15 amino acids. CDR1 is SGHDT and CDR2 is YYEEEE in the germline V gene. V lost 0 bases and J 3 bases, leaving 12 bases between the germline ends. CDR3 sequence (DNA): TGTGCCAGCAGCTTGGTAGGCTCGGGGTACACTGAAGCTTTCTTT. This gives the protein CASSLVGSGYTEAFF.

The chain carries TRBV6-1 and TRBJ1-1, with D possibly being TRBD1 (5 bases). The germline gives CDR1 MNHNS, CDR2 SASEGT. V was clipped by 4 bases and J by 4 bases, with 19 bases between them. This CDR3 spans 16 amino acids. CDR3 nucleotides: TGTGCCAGCAGTGTTCGGGGGACTCAAACCCCCACTGAAGCTTTCTTT. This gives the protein CASSVRGTQTPTEAFF.

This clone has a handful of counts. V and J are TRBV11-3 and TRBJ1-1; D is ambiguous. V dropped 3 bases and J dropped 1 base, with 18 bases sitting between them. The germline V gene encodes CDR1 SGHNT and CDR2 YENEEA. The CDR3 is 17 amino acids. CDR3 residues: CASSFFFVAGKNTEAFF. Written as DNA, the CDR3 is TGTGCCAGCAGCTTTTTTTTTGTGGCAGGCAAGAACACTGAAGCTTTCTTT.

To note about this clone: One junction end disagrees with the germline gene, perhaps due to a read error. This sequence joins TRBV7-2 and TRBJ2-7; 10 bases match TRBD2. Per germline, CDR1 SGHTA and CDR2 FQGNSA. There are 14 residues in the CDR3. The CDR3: CASSRGLARYGQYF. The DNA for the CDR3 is TGTGCCAGCAGCCGGGGACTAGCGCGCTACGGGCAGTACTTC.

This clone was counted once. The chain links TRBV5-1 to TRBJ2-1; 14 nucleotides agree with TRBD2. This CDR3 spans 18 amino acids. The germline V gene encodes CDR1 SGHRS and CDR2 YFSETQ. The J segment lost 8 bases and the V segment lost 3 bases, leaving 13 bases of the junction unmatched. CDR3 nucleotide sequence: TGCGCCAGCAGCTCGGGACTAGCGGGAGCCCCCGGGTGGGATGAGCAGTTCTTC. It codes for CASSSGLAGAPGWDEQFF.

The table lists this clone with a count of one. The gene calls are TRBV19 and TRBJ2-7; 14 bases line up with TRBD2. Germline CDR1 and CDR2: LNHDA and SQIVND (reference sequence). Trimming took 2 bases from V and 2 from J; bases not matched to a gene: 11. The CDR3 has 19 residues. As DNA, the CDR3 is TGTGCCAGTAGTATATCAGGGACTAGCGGGAGAAGTTCCCCCTACGAGCAGTACTTC. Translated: CASSISGTSGRSSPYEQYF.

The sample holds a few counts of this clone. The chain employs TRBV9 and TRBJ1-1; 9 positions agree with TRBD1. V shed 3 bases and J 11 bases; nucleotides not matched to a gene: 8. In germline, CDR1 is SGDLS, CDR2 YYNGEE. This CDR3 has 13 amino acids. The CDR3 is CASSDGSQGAAFF. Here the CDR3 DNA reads TGTGCCAGCAGCGATGGGTCACAGGGGGCCGCTTTCTTT.

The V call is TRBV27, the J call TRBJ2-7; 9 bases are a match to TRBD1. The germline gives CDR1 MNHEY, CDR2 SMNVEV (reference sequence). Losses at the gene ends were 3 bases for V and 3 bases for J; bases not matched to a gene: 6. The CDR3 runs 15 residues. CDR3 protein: CASSFRTGDFYEQYF. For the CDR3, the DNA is TGTGCCAGCAGTTTTCGGACAGGGGATTTCTACGAGCAGTACTTC.